Each of the 22 T cell receptor beta chains below was sequenced from the same sample in a study of shared clonotypes between healthy human individuals. TCRdb's table, derived via immunoSEQ multiplex PCR, lists solely in-frame clones and lacks some. The sample includes roughly 590,000 clones, roughly 95% of them seen just once. CD45RO negativity and positive selection for CCR7 defined naive CD8 cells, a population that excluded terminally differentiated effector memory CD45RA+ cells. Sequenced: naive CD8+ T cells sorted from blood. All receptors come from a woman in her twenties or thirties in good health.

This clone was seen a single time. The chain uses TRBV7-9 and TRBJ2-5, with 13 bases matching TRBD2. This CDR3 is 16 amino acids long. With V trimmed by 5 bases and J by 4 bases, 7 bases remained unmatched. Germline lookup yields CDR1 SEHNR and CDR2 FQNEAQ (reference sequence). The CDR3 coding sequence is TGTGCCAGCAGCCCCCGGACTAGCGGGAGAAGAGAGACCCAGTACTTC. Protein sequence: CASSPRTSGRRETQYF.

This rearrangement joins TRBV6-7 to TRBJ2-7, with D possibly TRBD1 on 6 matching bases. TRBV6-7 qualifies as an ORF whose function is uncertain. This CDR3 contains 14 residues. V dropped 11 bases and J dropped 0 bases, with 17 bases sitting between them. Here the CDR3 DNA reads TGTGCCGTGCTAGGACAGCCGAGCTCCTACGAGCAGTACTTC. This gives the protein CAVLGQPSSYEQYF.

The rearrangement uses TRBV4-1 and TRBJ1-4, with 7 bases lining up with TRBD1. The germline V gene encodes CDR1 MGHRA and CDR2 YSYEKL. Losses at the gene ends were 2 bases for V and 3 bases for J; bases not matched to a gene: 6. This CDR3 spans 16 amino acids. CDR3 loop: CASSQRAGQPNEKLFF. The CDR3 DNA reads as TGCGCCAGCAGCCAACGAGCGGGACAGCCTAATGAAAAACTGTTTTTT.

This clone appeared once. The chain joins TRBV7-9 to TRBJ2-5; 11 bases fit TRBD2. This CDR3 has 16 residues. Per the germline V gene, CDR1 is SEHNR and CDR2 is FQNEAQ (reference sequence). Germline trimming cut 2 bases from V and 4 bases from J; bases unmatched to any gene: 6. The CDR3 sequence: CASSLPGLAEGETQYF. The CDR3 DNA follows: TGTGCCAGCAGCTTACCGGGACTAGCGGAAGGAGAGACCCAGTACTTC.

V usage is TRBV19 and J usage is TRBJ2-5; TRBD2 matches at 11 bases. The J call may be wrong; the DNA end is better matched by TRBJ2-7. The length of the CDR3 is 17 residues. CDR1 and CDR2 (germline): LNHDA, SQIVND (reference sequence). In DNA form, the CDR3 reads TGTGCCAGTAGTATCGACAGGACACCGGGACTAGCGGACGAGCAGTACTTC. Translated, it gives CASSIDRTPGLADEQYF.

CDR3 protein: CASSFKQLSYEQYF. CDR3 DNA sequence: TGTGCCAGCAGCTTTAAACAGCTCTCCTACGAGCAGTACTTC. The chain recombines TRBV7-2 with TRBJ2-7; D gene unclear. The CDR3 is 14 amino acids. Trimming took 3 bases from V and 0 from J, leaving 9 bases between them. The V gene's germline CDR1 is SGHTA and CDR2 FQGNSA.

The gene calls are TRBV20-1 and TRBJ2-7, with D hard to call. V was trimmed by 7 bases and J by 3 bases, leaving 10 bases between them. The CDR3 extends over 11 amino acids. Germline V gives CDR1 DFQATT, CDR2 SNEGSKA (reference sequence). CDR3 in amino acids: CSVDLYYEQYF. The CDR3, as DNA: TGCAGTGTCGACTTATACTACGAGCAGTACTTC.

The chain recombines TRBV13 with TRBJ2-3, with 10 bases matching TRBD2. The CDR3 is made up of 19 amino acids. V lost 1 base, J lost 1 base, and 11 bases stayed unmatched. The germline V gene encodes CDR1 PRHDT and CDR2 FYEKMQ (reference sequence). This CDR3 is CASSLAGLAVHYGTDTQYF. DNA of the CDR3: TGTGCCAGCAGCTTAGCCGGACTAGCGGTACATTATGGCACAGATACGCAGTATTTT. The whole variable domain, filled in from reference TRBV13 and TRBJ2-3, reads AAGVIQSPRHLIKEKRETATLKCYPIPRHDTVYWYQQGPGQDPQFLISFYEKMQSDKGSIPDRFSAQQFSDYHSELNMSSLELGDSALYFCASSLAGLAVHYGTDTQYFGPGTRLTVL.

Turning to this clone: Other nucleotide sequences from this sample produce the same CDR3. The chain recombines TRBV4-1 with TRBJ2-3; D unresolved. This CDR3 has 11 residues. V was cut by 3 bases and J by 3 bases, with 1 base left in between. The germline gives CDR1 MGHRA, CDR2 YSYEKL. The CDR3 spells CASSQTDTQYF. CDR3 coding DNA: TGCGCCAGCAGCCAGACAGATACGCAGTATTTT.

On this clone itself: The same CDR3 arises from other DNA sequences in this sample as well. This chain uses TRBV27 with TRBJ2-6; D tentatively reads TRBD1 or TRBD2 (5 bases each). In germline, CDR1 is MNHEY, CDR2 SMNVEV (reference sequence). The CDR3 has 15 residues. V was pared by 6 bases and J by 2 bases, with 11 bases between. The CDR3 protein is CASSPGTAGANVLTF. The CDR3 DNA is TGTGCCAGCAGCCCTGGGACGGCTGGGGCCAACGTCCTGACTTTC.

This rearrangement joins TRBV6-5 to TRBJ2-5; D unclear. With 1 base removed from V and 5 bases from J, the gap between germline ends came to 2 bases. Germline CDR1 reads MNHEY; CDR2 reads SVGAGI. The CDR3 length is 11 residues. In DNA, the CDR3 is TGTGCCAGCAGTTACTTTGAGACCCAGTACTTC. Translated: CASSYFETQYF.

The chain has TRBV7-9 and TRBJ1-1, with D uncertain. Germline V lookup: CDR1 SEHNR, CDR2 FQNEAQ (reference sequence). Trimming removed 8 bases from V and 1 base from J, with 11 bases in between. This CDR3 region has 13 residues. CDR3 loop: CASGITENTEAFF. The CDR3 DNA reads as TGTGCCAGCGGCATCACAGAGAACACTGAAGCTTTCTTT.

This chain joins TRBV4-1 and TRBJ2-5, with a tentative D call TRBD2 (5 bases). The better agreement between TRBJ2-7 and the DNA end casts doubt on the J call. The germline V gene encodes CDR1 MGHRA and CDR2 YSYEKL. The CDR3 consists of 15 residues. The CDR3: CASSRVGLTEGEQYF. The CDR3 coding sequence is TGCGCCAGCAGCAGAGTTGGACTGACCGAGGGCGAGCAGTACTTC.

This chain connects TRBV2 to TRBJ2-7; a weak D match, TRBD2 (5 bases). The CDR3 runs to 15 residues. CDR1 is SNHLY, CDR2 FYNNEI, per germline. Trimming shortened V by 0 bases and J by 2 bases, and 11 bases separated the two germline ends. The CDR3 is CASSEAGSSTYEQYF. The CDR3 nucleotides read TGTGCCAGCAGTGAAGCAGGGAGCTCGACCTACGAGCAGTACTTC.

As regards this clone: The sample has other DNA sequences that encode this CDR3 too. The chain combines TRBV19 with TRBJ2-7; tentative D call: TRBD2 (5 bases). Germline assignment: CDR1 LNHDA and CDR2 SQIVND (reference sequence). The CDR3 sequence is 14 residues long. Deletions cut 1 base from V and 3 bases from J, with 10 bases between. The CDR3 DNA follows: TGTGCCAGTAGTATAGGCTCCGGAGGCTACGAGCAGTACTTC. Amino acids: CASSIGSGGYEQYF.

Notes on this clone: Other DNA variants within this sample encode the same CDR3. V gene TRBV30 combines with J gene TRBJ1-1; D is uncertain. The CDR3 spans 11 residues. V was trimmed by 0 bases and J by 5 bases, leaving 4 bases between them. Germline CDR1 is GTSNPN and CDR2 is SVGIG (reference sequence). The CDR3 protein is CAWSVSTEAFF. For the CDR3, the DNA is TGTGCCTGGAGTGTATCGACTGAAGCTTTCTTT.

V gene TRBV7-8 combines with J gene TRBJ2-3; the D call may be TRBD1 or TRBD2 (6 bases each). Germline CDR1 reads SGHVS; CDR2 reads FQNEAQ. The length of the CDR3 is 16 residues. V lost 1 base and J lost 5, with 16 bases in between. CDR3 residues: CASSLVGGRAEDTQYF. As DNA, the CDR3 is TGTGCCAGCAGCTTAGTGGGGGGCAGGGCCGAAGATACGCAGTATTTT.

This clone occurred once. This rearrangement joins TRBV28 to TRBJ2-2, with D uncertain. Per germline, CDR1 MDHEN and CDR2 SYDVKM. The CDR3 is 16 amino acids. Between the trimmed V and J ends, which lost 1 base and 4 bases, there was a span of 13 bases. The DNA of the CDR3 is TGTGCCAGCAGTTTATTGGTTAGCTTTGGCACCGGGGAGCTGTTTTTT. This sequence encodes CASSLLVSFGTGELFF.

The chain employs TRBV11-2 and TRBJ2-3; 12 positions match TRBD2. CDR1 SGHAT and CDR2 FQNNGV come from the germline V gene. Germline trimming cut 0 bases from V and 6 bases from J; bases unmatched to any gene: 4. The CDR3 has 16 amino acids. CDR3 nucleotides: TGTGCCAGCAGCTTAGAAGCTAGCGGGAGGGGGGATACGCAGTATTTT. Translation: CASSLEASGRGDTQYF.

The chain is built from TRBV5-6 and TRBJ2-7, with 12 bases that match TRBD1. This CDR3 is 15 amino acids long. The J segment lost 4 bases and the V segment lost 6 bases, leaving 8 bases of the junction unmatched. The germline gives CDR1 SGHDT, CDR2 YYEEEE. CDR3 in DNA: TGTGCCAGCACGGGGGCGGGACAGGGGGCTTACGAGCAGTACTTC. It encodes CASTGAGQGAYEQYF. Complete variable domain (other parts from reference TRBV5-6 and TRBJ2-7): DAGVTQSPTHLIKTRGQQVTLRCSPKSGHDTVSWYQQALGQGPQFIFQYYEEEERQRGNFPDRFSGHQFPNYSSELNVNALLLGDSALYLCASTGAGQGAYEQYFGPGTRLTVT.

The chain employs TRBV19 and TRBJ1-1; D gene ambiguous. This CDR3 spans 16 amino acids. Germline CDR1 reads LNHDA; CDR2 reads SQIVND (reference sequence). Trimming left V 3 bases short and J 4 bases short, with 18 bases between. The CDR3 spells CASSMPPGRLFTEAFF. The CDR3 DNA reads TGTGCCAGTAGTATGCCCCCCGGCAGGCTGTTCACTGAAGCTTTCTTT.

Worth noting for this clone: This same CDR3 is encoded by further DNA sequences in the sample. V and J are TRBV28 and TRBJ2-1; 7 bases agree with TRBD1. The CDR3 consists of 12 residues. Trimming took 3 bases from V and 7 from J; bases not matched to a gene: 0. CDR1 MDHEN and CDR2 SYDVKM come from the germline V gene. The CDR3 region has the DNA TGTGCCAGCAGTTTCAGGGGGAATGAGCAGTTCTTC. Its translation: CASSFRGNEQFF. Together with reference TRBV28 and TRBJ2-1, the CDR3 gives the full variable domain: DVKVTQSSRYLVKRTGEKVFLECVQDMDHENMFWYRQDPGLGLRLIYFSYDVKMKEKGDIPEGYSVSREKKERFSLILESASTNQTSMYLCASSFRGNEQFFGPGTRLTVL.